The 10 T cell receptor beta chains below come from one sample, sequenced in a study of OX40 agonist ivuxolimab in advanced cancers. Sequencing was performed with immunoSEQ multiplex PCR; in TCRdb, only in-frame clones are kept and a portion is missing. The sample yields roughly 64,000 clones, roughly nine tenths seen once. This specimen consisted of CD4+ or CD8+ T cells sorted from blood, obtained in a trial of the OX40 agonist ivuxolimab. The receptors were sampled from an adult with an advanced solid tumor such as melanoma, head and neck, liver or kidney cancer.

V gene TRBV28 combines with J gene TRBJ1-4; TRBD1 might be the D (5 bases). The V end lost 2 bases, the J end lost 8 bases, and 12 bases lay between the germline ends. Germline V gene lookup returns CDR1 MDHEN and CDR2 SYDVKM. The CDR3 extends over 14 amino acids. The DNA of the CDR3 is TGTGCCAGCAGTTTACCGACAGTTAGGGAAAAACTGTTTTTT. The encoded protein is CASSLPTVREKLFF.

The CDR3 DNA follows: TGTGCCAGCAGCTCCGACGGAGTAGGGGAAAAACTGTTTTTT. Residues: CASSSDGVGEKLFF. The V and J genes are TRBV7-2 and TRBJ1-4; unclear D gene. The V gene's germline CDR1 is SGHTA and CDR2 FQGNSA. V lost 4 bases, J lost 8 bases, and 14 bases lay in between. CDR3 length equals 14 residues. Using reference TRBV7-2 and TRBJ1-4 for the parts outside the CDR3, the full variable domain is GAGVSQSPSNKVTEKGKDVELRCDPISGHTALYWYRQSLGQGLEFLIYFQGNSAPDKSGLPSDRFSAERTGGSVSTLTIQRTQQEDSAVYLCASSSDGVGEKLFFGSGTQLSVL.

This rearrangement joins TRBV19 to TRBJ1-1, with 7 bases that match TRBD1. J was trimmed by 0 bases and V by 1 base; bases with no gene match: 17. The CDR3 is made up of 20 amino acids. Germline CDR1 and CDR2: LNHDA and SQIVND (reference sequence). This chain's CDR3 is CASSIVSPGTVDFLNTEAFF. The CDR3 DNA follows: TGTGCCAGTAGTATAGTATCGCCCGGGACAGTGGATTTTCTGAACACTGAAGCTTTCTTT.

This clone was picked up a small number of times. The V and J genes are TRBV5-1 and TRBJ1-3; tentatively, D is TRBD1 (5 bases). CDR1 and CDR2 from the germline V gene are SGHRS and YFSETQ. CDR3 length: 13 amino acids. Trimming shortened V by 4 bases and J by 7 bases, and 12 bases separated the two germline ends. In nucleotides, the CDR3 is TGCGCCAGCAGCACGCCGACAGAGAACACCATATATTTT. Its protein is CASSTPTENTIYF. The variable domain in full, completed from reference TRBV5-1 and TRBJ1-3, reads KAGVTQTPRYLIKTRGQQVTLSCSPISGHRSVSWYQQTPGQGLQFLFEYFSETQRNKGNFPGRFSGRQFSNSRSEMNVSTLELGDSALYLCASSTPTENTIYFGEGSWLTVV.

The chain carries TRBV18 and TRBJ1-4; 9 positions match TRBD1. The CDR3 totals 14 residues. The germline V gene encodes CDR1 KGHSH and CDR2 LQKENI. With V trimmed by 3 bases and J by 5 bases, 1 base remained unmatched. Written as DNA, the CDR3 is TGTGCCAGCTCACCGGGACAGGGAAATGAAAAACTGTTTTTT. Its protein product is CASSPGQGNEKLFF.

This clone occurred a few times. The chain carries TRBV2 and TRBJ1-2; D gene ambiguous. The CDR3 runs 12 residues. Per germline, CDR1 SNHLY and CDR2 FYNNEI. Trimming pared 4 bases from V and 5 bases from J, leaving 8 bases between. CDR3 loop: CASSGPRYGYTF. In nucleotides, the CDR3 is TGTGCCAGCAGTGGCCCGCGGTATGGCTACACCTTC.

The gene calls are TRBV7-3 and TRBJ1-2; the match to TRBD1 covers 12 bases. V trimming: 4 bases; J trimming: 7 bases; junction bases outside the gene matches: 10. Germline assignment: CDR1 SGHTA and CDR2 FQGTGA. The CDR3 length is 16 residues. DNA of the CDR3: TGTGCCAGCAGCTCTGATCCGGGACAGGGGGCCGGTGGCTACACCTTC. It encodes CASSSDPGQGAGGYTF.

The chain uses TRBV2 and TRBJ2-1; 10 positions match TRBD2. Looked up from germline, CDR1 is SNHLY and CDR2 is FYNNEI. The CDR3 extends over 14 amino acids. V shed 10 bases and J 6 bases; nucleotides not matched to a gene: 9. CDR3 amino acids: CATPAGGPGNEQFF. The CDR3 DNA follows: TGTGCCACTCCAGCGGGAGGGCCGGGCAATGAGCAGTTCTTC.

This clone has a single count. The chain carries TRBV12-1 and TRBJ2-3; the tabulated D call, TRBD1, remains unverified against the DNA. TRBV12-1 is given as a pseudogene. CDR3 length: 16 residues. The DNA for the CDR3 is TGTGCCAGCAGCCCGGACAGGCGGTTCTTCACAGATACGCAGTATTTT. Residues: CASSPDRRFFTDTQYF.

The V and J genes are TRBV2 and TRBJ2-7, with 13 bases lining up with TRBD2. With 7 bases clipped from V and 7 bases from J, the junction kept 13 bases outside the gene matches. In germline, CDR1 is SNHLY, CDR2 FYNNEI. The CDR3 extends over 16 amino acids. The CDR3 DNA reads as TGTGCCAGCATGAGGACTAGCGGGAGCCGAAACGGTGAGCAGTACTTC. Its protein product is CASMRTSGSRNGEQYF.